This T cell receptor (beta chain) emerged from a study of blood T cell repertoires in COVID-19 (dated by TCRdb to the early 2020s). For the wider study: Samples covering the acute and convalescent phases of COVID-19 were provided by collaborators in the United States, Italy and Spain. The prospective study material was composed of cDNA or gDNA derived from T cells, B-cell-depleted T cells, or PBMCs. Where available, HLA class I and class II types were obtained from metadata supplied by the sample provider rather than from assay-based typing. The sample metadata nearly always contained a de-identified subject ID, COVID-19 status, age in years and sex. A freely available public database, intended as a resource for researchers studying the immune response to SARS-CoV-2, is where the repertoires were released. The dataset comprised deeply sampled blood TCRbeta repertoires from subjects exposed to, actively infected with, or recovered from COVID-19. Samples were obtained from the ongoing ImmuneRACE study (first 160 participants) and from some 1,200 subjects provided by 6 global collaborators.

Regarding this clone: Its antigen remains unidentified. Base qualities are not recorded, but no much larger clone differs from it by a single base.

Overall study results and their limits: The amount of clinical and demographic metadata varied by source and participant and was provided uncurated.

The immunoSEQ Assay, a bias-controlled multiplex PCR, was used to amplify TCRbeta CDR3 regions from genomic DNA. From the authors' description of their analysis: The number of nucleated cells in each sample was estimated from the amplification of reference gene primers within the assay. To quantify the absolute abundance of each unique TCRbeta CDR3 rearrangement, sequence reads were collapsed and filtered. For each sample, productive Simpson clonality was calculated by taking the square root of Simpson's diversity index across productive rearrangements. TCRdb's version of the immuneACCESS table is confined to in-frame rearrangements and falls short of the full clone set. An unresolved V gene accounts for under half of the shortfall where checked; the remainder is of unknown origin. The D gene and trimming were derived from the DNA, and the V and J assignments and clone size from that table. Across this sample there are about 40,000 clones, with 80% to 90% seen only once. The top ten clonotypes cover around 13% of the sample.

Each collaborating institution followed its own protocols to collect whole blood in K2EDTA tubes. Collaborator samples were shipped for TCRbeta analysis as frozen whole blood, isolated PBMCs, or DNA extracted from either sample type. The germline V gene specifies SGDLS as CDR1 and YYNGEE as CDR2. V is cut back by 3 bases and J by 5 bases, with 9 bases in the junction unmatched. Counted from cysteine to phenylalanine, this CDR3 has 15 amino acids. The entry retains the CDR3 DNA only, 45 bases that are in frame from base 1. The sample comprised peripheral blood. This receptor chain uses TRBV9 and TRBJ1-2, and TRBD1 aligns with 8 junction nucleotides. The receptor was isolated from a human donor in a cohort sampled during active COVID-19. This receptor has the CDR3 CASSAQTGVGYGYTF. The DNA reads TGTGCCAGCAGCGCTCAGACAGGGGTGGGGTATGGCTACACCTTC. The full variable domain, completed from the reference TRBV9 and TRBJ1-2 proteins outside the CDR3, reads DSGVTQTPKHLITATGQRVTLRCSPRSGDLSVYWYQQSLDQGLQFLIQYYNGEERAKGNILERFSAQQFPDLHSELNLSSLELGDSALYFCASSAQTGVGYGYTFGSGTRLTVV.